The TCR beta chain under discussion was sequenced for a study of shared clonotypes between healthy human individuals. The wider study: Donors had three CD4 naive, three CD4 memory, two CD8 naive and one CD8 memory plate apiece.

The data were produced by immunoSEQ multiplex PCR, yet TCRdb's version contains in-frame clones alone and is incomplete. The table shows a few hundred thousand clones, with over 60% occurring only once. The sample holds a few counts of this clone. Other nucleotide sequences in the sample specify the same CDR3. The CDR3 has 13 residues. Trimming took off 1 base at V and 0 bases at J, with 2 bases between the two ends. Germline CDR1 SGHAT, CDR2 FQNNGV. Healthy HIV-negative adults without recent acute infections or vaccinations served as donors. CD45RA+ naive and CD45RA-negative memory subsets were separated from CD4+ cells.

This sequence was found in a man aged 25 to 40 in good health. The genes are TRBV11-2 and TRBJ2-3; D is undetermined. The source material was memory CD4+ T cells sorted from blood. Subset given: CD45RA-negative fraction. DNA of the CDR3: TGTGCCAGCAGCTTAGCGAGCACAGATACGCAGTATTTT. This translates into CASSLASTDTQYF.